This TCR beta chain is from a study of T cell responses to AZD1222 COVID-19 vaccine. Notes on this clone: Its target is not known.

TCRdb's copy holds only in-frame clones and misses some; the assay was immunoSEQ multiplex PCR. Found here are more than 85,000 clones, about 89% of them singletons; the top ten hold roughly 6.9%. The ends were cut back, 1 base at V and 8 bases at J, with 5 bases in the middle. The CDR3 totals 11 residues. General observations from the study: The repertoires were collected only after the peak T cell response. There were mostly white British donors and more females than males, and clonal diversity was possibly underestimated.

The sequence came from an adult in good health. Sequenced here: peripheral blood, sampled on day 0 of AZD1222 vaccination. The chain carries TRBV12-3 or TRBV12-4 and TRBJ1-1, with unresolved D. The CDR3 nucleotides are TGTGCCAGCAGTTTAGAGAGAGAAGCTTTCTTT. Protein product: CASSLEREAFF.